These 16 T cell receptor beta chains were all obtained from the same sample, sequenced in a study of blood T cells in healthy people across ages. Primed by a sample-barcoded 5' primer and a J-beta primer mix, a second PCR proceeded for about 6 to 12 cycles. TCRdb itself ran the 5' RACE reads through MiXCR, one entry per CDR3 protein. The sample holds about 680,000 distinct CDR3 sequences; 49% are singletons and the top ten take 25% to 35%. Sequenced input: blood. The source is a woman in her sixties in good health.

The chain joins TRBV5-4 to TRBJ2-1; 9 positions agree with TRBD2. J was trimmed by 15 bases and V by 0 bases; bases with no gene match: 16. The CDR3 is made up of 16 amino acids. Germline V gene lookup returns CDR1 SGHNT and CDR2 YYREEE (reference sequence). The CDR3 loop is CASSLALGGRARALFF. The DNA for the CDR3 is TGTGCCAGCAGCTTGGCCCTGGGCGGGAGGGCCCGAGCACTGTTCTTC.

This chain connects TRBV2 to TRBJ2-4, with D possibly matching TRBD1 (6 bases). The CDR3 contains 15 residues. Germline V gene lookup returns CDR1 SNHLY and CDR2 FYNNEI. Trimming removed 6 bases at V and 0 bases at J, with 12 bases between. This CDR3 reads CASSEQGLAKNIQYF. As DNA, the CDR3 is TGTGCCAGCAGCGAACAGGGTCTAGCCAAAAACATTCAGTACTTC. The variable domain in full, with the rest retrieved from reference TRBV2 and TRBJ2-4, is EPEVTQTPSHQVTQMGQEVILRCVPISNHLYFYWYRQILGQKVEFLVSFYNNEISEKSEIFDDQFSVERPDGSNFTLKIRSTKLEDSAMYFCASSEQGLAKNIQYFGAGTRLSVL.

The chain is built from TRBV28 and TRBJ2-5, with D maybe TRBD2 (6 bases). Trimming removed 8 bases from V and 11 bases from J, with 24 bases in between. The CDR3 is 14 residues long. CDR1 and CDR2 from the germline V gene are MDHEN and SYDVKM. The CDR3 coding sequence is TGTGCCAGCTATACAGAGGGAGGATACAATGAGCAGTACTTC. It is translated as CASYTEGGYNEQYF.

The chain joins TRBV6-6 to TRBJ2-3; D assignment may be TRBD1 or TRBD2 (5 bases each). With 6 bases removed from V and 4 bases from J, the gap between germline ends came to 14 bases. The CDR3 loop spans 14 amino acids. Per the germline V gene, CDR1 is MNHNY and CDR2 is SVGAGI (reference sequence). CDR3 in amino acids: CASSPGILADTQYF. The CDR3 bases are TGTGCCAGCAGCCCAGGGATACTAGCAGATACGCAGTATTTT.

Note on this clonotype: This clone may be a read error of a much larger clone one base away. The chain combines TRBV5-6 with TRBJ2-1; no clear D. This CDR3 has 11 amino acids. Germline values: CDR1 SGHDT, CDR2 YYEEEE. CDR3 protein: CASSLVNAQFF. In DNA, the CDR3 is TGTGCCAGCAGCTTGGTTAATGCGCAGTTCTTC.

This clonotype came up many times. This chain links TRBV30 with TRBJ2-1; tentative D call: TRBD2 (6 bases). CDR3 size: 12 residues. Germline values: CDR1 GTSNPN, CDR2 SVGIG (reference sequence). Trimming took off 3 bases at V and 9 bases at J, with 12 bases between the two ends. The CDR3 sequence: CAWRTSGSEQFF. The CDR3 DNA reads TGTGCCTGGAGGACTAGTGGGAGTGAGCAGTTCTTC.

The rearrangement uses TRBV7-2 and TRBJ2-1, with 9 bases fitting TRBD1. The CDR3 is 16 amino acids. Germline assignment: CDR1 SGHTA and CDR2 FQGNSA. V lost 2 bases and J lost 3; bases outside the gene matches: 5. CDR3 region: CASSLMGQGRYNEQFF. DNA for the CDR3: TGTGCCAGCAGCTTAATGGGACAGGGCCGCTACAATGAGCAGTTCTTC.

The chain has TRBV2 and TRBJ2-5; D call uncertain. This CDR3 is 14 amino acids long. Per germline, CDR1 SNHLY and CDR2 FYNNEI. V was trimmed by 2 bases and J by 2 bases, leaving 9 bases between them. The CDR3 loop is CASSENGKQETQYF. The DNA for the CDR3 is TGTGCCAGCAGTGAAAATGGAAAGCAAGAGACCCAGTACTTC.

The chain uses TRBV28 and TRBJ2-7; 12 bases align to TRBD2. The CDR3 loop spans 17 amino acids. Trimming cost V 8 bases and J 0 bases; bases outside gene matches: 11. The V gene's germline CDR1 is MDHEN and CDR2 SYDVKM. CDR3 in DNA: TGTGCCAGCCCTACCGCCCCGACTAGCGGGAGCTCCTACGAGCAGTACTTC. Translated, it gives CASPTAPTSGSSYEQYF.

This chain joins TRBV27 and TRBJ2-7; no clear D. Trimming took off 6 bases at V and 1 base at J, with 22 bases between the two ends. Germline CDR1 reads MNHEY; CDR2 reads SMNVEV (reference sequence). This CDR3 is built from 17 residues. The CDR3 DNA follows: TGTGCCAGCAGCCCCTCCGGATTCTCGGGCAGGTCCTACGAGCAGTACTTC. Its protein product is CASSPSGFSGRSYEQYF.

This chain uses TRBV7-2 with TRBJ2-4; TRBD1 or TRBD2 may be the D gene (6 bases each). V was trimmed by 1 base and J by 1 base, leaving 11 bases between them. Germline assignment: CDR1 SGHTA and CDR2 FQGNSA. CDR3 size: 16 residues. This chain's CDR3 is CASSLGRGLAKNIQYF. The CDR3, as DNA: TGTGCCAGCAGCTTAGGGAGGGGGTTGGCCAAAAACATTCAGTACTTC.

This clonotype was detected only once. The rearrangement uses TRBV14 and TRBJ1-2; D not resolved. CDR1 is SGHDN, CDR2 FVKESK, per germline. The CDR3 sequence is 12 residues long. Deletions cut 5 bases from V and 5 bases from J, with 9 bases between. The CDR3 spells CASSASPYGYTF. The CDR3 DNA reads TGTGCCAGCAGCGCGAGCCCTTATGGCTACACCTTC. The full variable domain, its missing parts supplied by reference TRBV14 and TRBJ1-2, is EAGVTQFPSHSVIEKGQTVTLRCDPISGHDNLYWYRRVMGKEIKFLLHFVKESKQDESGMPNNRFLAERTGGTYSTLKVQPAELEDSGVYFCASSASPYGYTFGSGTRLTVV.

This clonotype was observed a few times. This sequence joins TRBV6-6 and TRBJ2-7, with 7 positions matching TRBD2. This CDR3 spans 16 amino acids. CDR1 and CDR2 from the germline V gene are MNHNY and SVGAGI (reference sequence). V lost 0 bases to trimming and J lost 0 bases; unmatched junction nucleotides: 5. The CDR3 nucleotides read TGTGCCAGCAGTTACTCGAGCGGGGCGGTCTCCTACGAGCAGTACTTC. As protein: CASSYSSGAVSYEQYF.

The chain employs TRBV20-1 and TRBJ2-7; D could derive from TRBD1 or TRBD2 (5 bases each). This CDR3 is 14 amino acids long. Germline loops: CDR1 DFQATT, CDR2 SNEGSKA (reference sequence). V was cut by 4 bases and J by 0 bases, with 13 bases left in between. Here the CDR3 reads CSATSRDASYEQYF. DNA of the CDR3: TGCAGTGCTACCTCCCGGGACGCCTCCTACGAGCAGTACTTC.

This chain connects TRBV5-1 to TRBJ2-1; the D is unclear. V lost 5 bases, J lost 10 bases, and 19 bases lay in between. This CDR3 spans 14 amino acids. CDR1 and CDR2 from the germline V gene are SGHRS and YFSETQ. The CDR3, as DNA: TGCGCCAGCAGTATAACATCCCTCATAGGGGAGCAGTTCTTC. Translated, it gives CASSITSLIGEQFF.

This clonotype was counted only a few times. V and J are TRBV25-1 and TRBJ2-3; 8 bases map to TRBD2. Germline trimming cut 6 bases from V and 4 bases from J; bases unmatched to any gene: 9. The CDR3 spans 15 residues. Germline V gives CDR1 MGHDK, CDR2 SYGVNS. This CDR3 reads CASRQTAGEADTQYF. CDR3 nucleotide sequence: TGTGCCAGCAGACAGACAGCGGGAGAGGCAGATACGCAGTATTTT.